The rows below give T cell receptor beta chains drawn from one sample of a study of CD8 T cells in Susac syndrome. MiXCR was run by TCRdb on the immunoSEQ multiplex PCR reads, yielding one entry per CDR3 protein. This sample has 65,000 to 75,000 distinct CDR3 sequences, with 95% found just once. The material sequenced was CD8+ T cells from PBMCs. Receptors originate from a human donor in good health. The CDR3 runs from the conserved cysteine through the conserved F or W. The D gene is left open where the match is weak. Size is stated for part of the rows, as once, few or many counts, or as a class when the clone is expanded.

NA,TRBV2,NA,TRBJ1-1,CAKGGSTEAFF,TGTGCCAAGGGGGGTTCCACTGAAGCTTTCTTT
NA,TRBV20-1,NA,TRBJ1-1,CSARGDLMPEAFF,TGCAGTGCTAGAGGGGACCTGATGCCTGAAGCTTTCTTT
NA,TRBV3-1,NA,TRBJ2-7,CASSQDRTDYEQYF,TGTGCCAGCAGCCAAGATCGTACTGACTACGAGCAGTACTTC
once,TRBV10-3,NA,TRBJ2-3,CAISESGTDTQYF,TGTGCCATCAGTGAATCAGGCACAGATACGCAGTATTTT
NA,TRBV20-1,TRBD1,TRBJ2-5,CSAVLTGVTETQYF,TGCAGTGCCGTTTTGACAGGGGTTACGGAGACCCAGTACTTC
once,TRBV5-4,TRBD2,TRBJ2-3,CASSGAGETDTQYF,TGTGCCAGCAGTGGAGCGGGGGAAACAGATACGCAGTATTTT
NA,TRBV12-3/TRBV12-4,NA,TRBJ2-6,CASSWTETGANVLTF,TGTGCCAGCAGTTGGACAGAAACTGGGGCCAACGTCCTGACTTTC
few,TRBV7-8,NA,TRBJ1-4,CASSLDEKLFF,TGTGCCAGCAGCTTAGATGAAAAACTGTTTTTT
NA,TRBV5-6,NA,TRBJ2-3,CASSGDEDTQYF,TGTGCCAGCAGCGGGGATGAAGATACGCAGTATTTT
NA,TRBV5-6,NA,TRBJ1-1,CASSLVPGGMNTEAFF,TGTGCCAGCAGCTTGGTTCCGGGGGGTATGAACACTGAAGCTTTCTTT
NA,TRBV7-9,NA,TRBJ2-3,CASSAREVFTDTQYF,TGTGCCAGCAGCGCTAGAGAGGTTTTCACAGATACGCAGTATTTT
NA,TRBV27,TRBD2,TRBJ2-3,CASNLAGGQPVDTQYF,TGTGCCAGCAATCTAGCGGGGGGCCAACCGGTGGATACGCAGTATTTT
NA,TRBV4-3,NA,TRBJ2-1,CASSLGSQRYEQFF,TGCGCCAGCAGCCTCGGGTCACAGCGGTATGAGCAGTTCTTC
once,TRBV19,NA,TRBJ2-1,CASPGRNNEQFF,TGTGCCAGTCCCGGACGGAACAATGAGCAGTTCTTC
NA,TRBV5-6,NA,TRBJ2-7,CASSFQRVSSYEQYF,TGTGCCAGCAGCTTCCAGAGAGTGAGCTCCTACGAGCAGTACTTC
NA,TRBV27,NA,TRBJ2-7,CASSLKARAYEQYF,TGTGCCAGCAGTTTAAAGGCGCGAGCCTACGAGCAGTACTTC
NA,TRBV7-2,NA,TRBJ2-3,CASSLTNTGFTDTQYF,TGTGCCAGCAGCTTGACGAATACAGGATTCACAGATACGCAGTATTTT
NA,TRBV5-6,NA,TRBJ2-7,CASSSDGTIYEQYF,TGTGCCAGCAGTAGTGACGGGACCATCTACGAGCAGTACTTC
NA,TRBV19,NA,TRBJ2-6,CASSIDHAGANVLTF,TGTGCCAGTAGTATAGATCACGCTGGGGCCAACGTCCTGACTTTC
NA,TRBV5-4,TRBD1,TRBJ2-3,CASSSFGDRDRDTQYF,TGTGCCAGCAGCTCGTTCGGGGACAGGGACAGAGATACGCAGTATTTT
NA,TRBV6-6,NA,TRBJ2-2,CASPSGTSGGELFF,TGTGCCAGCCCCTCCGGGACTTCGGGCGGGGAGCTGTTTTTT
NA,TRBV5-1,NA,TRBJ2-5,CASSLPAAGNQETQYF,TGCGCCAGCAGCCTACCCGCGGCAGGAAACCAAGAGACCCAGTACTTC
NA,TRBV2,NA,TRBJ1-4,CASSEIGRKEKLFF,TGTGCCAGCAGTGAGATAGGAAGGAAGGAAAAACTGTTTTTT
NA,TRBV13,TRBD1,TRBJ1-2,CASSDDRGNNGYTF,TGTGCCAGCAGCGACGACAGGGGGAACAATGGCTACACCTTC
NA,TRBV7-2,NA,TRBJ1-1,CASSLGHYEAFF,TGTGCCAGCAGCTTAGGTCACTATGAAGCTTTCTTT
NA,TRBV5-6,NA,TRBJ2-1,CASSPRKLGSYNEQFF,TGTGCCAGCAGTCCTAGGAAACTCGGCTCCTACAATGAGCAGTTCTTC
once,TRBV4-3,TRBD2,TRBJ2-5,CASSQSSGETQYF,TGCGCCAGCAGCCAGTCTAGCGGGGAGACCCAGTACTTC
NA,TRBV27,NA,TRBJ1-5,CASSPWSLGNQPQHF,TGTGCCAGCAGCCCCTGGTCGTTAGGCAATCAGCCCCAGCATTTT
NA,TRBV10-3,TRBD2,TRBJ2-3,CAISEGLAGTDTQYF,TGTGCCATCAGTGAGGGACTAGCGGGCACAGATACGCAGTATTTT
NA,TRBV15,NA,TRBJ2-3,CATSQGTDTQYF,TGTGCCACCAGCCAGGGAACAGATACGCAGTATTTT
NA,TRBV15,NA,TRBJ1-1,CATSGSPPKYMNTEAFF,TGTGCCACCAGCGGTTCCCCCCCGAAGTACATGAACACTGAAGCTTTCTTT
NA,TRBV30,NA,TRBJ2-1,CAWSEDFQPNEQFF,TGTGCCTGGAGTGAGGACTTCCAGCCCAATGAGCAGTTCTTC
NA,TRBV6-4,NA,TRBJ1-2,CASSDSPGPLYGYTF,TGTGCCAGCAGTGACTCCCCGGGACCCCTCTATGGCTACACCTTC
NA,TRBV15,NA,TRBJ2-3,CATSREAGTDTQYF,TGTGCCACCAGCAGAGAGGCGGGGACAGATACGCAGTATTTT
NA,TRBV4-1,TRBD1,TRBJ2-5,CASSQGTGGEETQYF,TGCGCCAGCAGCCAAGGGACAGGGGGCGAGGAGACCCAGTACTTC
NA,TRBV27,TRBD2,TRBJ2-2,CASRWAGVNTGELFF,TGTGCCAGTCGATGGGCGGGGGTGAACACCGGGGAGCTGTTTTTT
NA,TRBV27,NA,TRBJ1-1,CASSLGMRDTEAFF,TGTGCCAGCAGTTTAGGTATGAGGGACACTGAAGCTTTCTTT
NA,TRBV4-1,NA,TRBJ1-1,CASSNVGAGTEAFF,TGCGCCAGCAGCAACGTGGGCGCGGGAACTGAAGCTTTCTTT
NA,TRBV29-1,TRBD1,TRBJ2-7,CSALTGEDYEQYF,TGCAGCGCCCTGACAGGGGAAGACTACGAGCAGTACTTC
NA,TRBV9,NA,TRBJ2-7,CASSEGTRVTYEQYF,TGTGCCAGCAGCGAGGGTACGAGAGTAACCTACGAGCAGTACTTC
once,TRBV7-8,NA,TRBJ2-2,CASSLGSGKSGELFF,TGTGCCAGCAGCTTAGGATCGGGCAAATCCGGGGAGCTGTTTTTT
NA,TRBV15,NA,TRBJ1-1,CATSREGPTDEAFF,TGTGCCACCAGCAGAGAGGGACCGACAGATGAAGCTTTCTTT
NA,TRBV2,NA,TRBJ2-5,CASSGRSQETQYF,TGTGCCAGCTCCGGCAGGAGCCAAGAGACCCAGTACTTC
NA,TRBV28,NA,TRBJ1-6,CASSSEEGSIGNSPLHF,TGTGCCAGCTCATCCGAGGAGGGGAGCATTGGCAATTCACCCCTCCACTTT
NA,TRBV7-3,NA,TRBJ2-1,CASSLTNPLRASYNEQFF,TGTGCCAGCAGCTTAACAAACCCACTAAGGGCCTCCTACAATGAGCAGTTCTTC
NA,TRBV27,TRBD2,TRBJ2-3,CASSPVNSGGADTQYF,TGTGCCAGCAGTCCAGTTAACAGCGGGGGGGCAGATACGCAGTATTTT
NA,TRBV28,NA,TRBJ1-1,CASSLVVENTEAFF,TGTGCCAGCAGTTTGGTAGTTGAGAACACTGAAGCTTTCTTT
NA,TRBV7-9,NA,TRBJ1-5,CASSSTVGYQPQHF,TGTGCCAGCAGCTCGACGGTGGGCTATCAGCCCCAGCATTTT
once,TRBV6-5,NA,TRBJ2-2,CASSYSGGGELFF,TGTGCCAGCAGTTACTCAGGTGGCGGGGAGCTGTTTTTT
few,TRBV13,TRBD2,TRBJ2-5,CASSLSAGGPQETQYF,TGTGCCAGCAGCTTATCAGCGGGGGGGCCTCAAGAGACCCAGTACTTC
NA,TRBV7-9,TRBD1,TRBJ2-7,CASSWTGAPTNEQYF,TGTGCCAGCAGCTGGACAGGGGCACCCACAAACGAGCAGTACTTC
NA,TRBV24-1,TRBD1,TRBJ2-1,CATTGQGRHEQFF,TGTGCCACCACAGGACAGGGGAGGCATGAGCAGTTCTTC